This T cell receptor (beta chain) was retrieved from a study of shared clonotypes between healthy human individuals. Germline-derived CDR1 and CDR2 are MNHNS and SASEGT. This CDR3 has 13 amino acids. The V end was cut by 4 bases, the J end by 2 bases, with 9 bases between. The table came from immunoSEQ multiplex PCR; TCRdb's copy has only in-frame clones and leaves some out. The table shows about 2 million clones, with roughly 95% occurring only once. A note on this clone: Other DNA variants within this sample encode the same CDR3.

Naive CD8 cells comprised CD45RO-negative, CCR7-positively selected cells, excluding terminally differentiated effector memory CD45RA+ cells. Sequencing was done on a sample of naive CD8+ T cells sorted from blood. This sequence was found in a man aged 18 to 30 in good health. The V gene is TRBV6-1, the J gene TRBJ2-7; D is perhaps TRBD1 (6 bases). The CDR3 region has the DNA TGTGCCAGCAGTGCCAGGGGACCCTACGAGCAGTACTTC. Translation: CASSARGPYEQYF.